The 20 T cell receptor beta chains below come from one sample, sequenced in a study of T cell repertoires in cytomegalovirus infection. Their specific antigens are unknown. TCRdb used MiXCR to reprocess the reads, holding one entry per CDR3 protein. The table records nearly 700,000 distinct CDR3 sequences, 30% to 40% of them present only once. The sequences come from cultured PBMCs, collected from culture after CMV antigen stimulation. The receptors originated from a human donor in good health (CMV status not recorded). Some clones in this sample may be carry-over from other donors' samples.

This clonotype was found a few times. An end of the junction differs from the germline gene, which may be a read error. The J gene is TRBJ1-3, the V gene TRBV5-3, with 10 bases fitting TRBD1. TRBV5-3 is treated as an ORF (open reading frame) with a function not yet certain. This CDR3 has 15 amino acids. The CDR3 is CASSLDRGTGNTIYF. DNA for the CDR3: TGTGCCAGCAGCTTGGACAGGGGGACTGGAAACACCATATATTTT.

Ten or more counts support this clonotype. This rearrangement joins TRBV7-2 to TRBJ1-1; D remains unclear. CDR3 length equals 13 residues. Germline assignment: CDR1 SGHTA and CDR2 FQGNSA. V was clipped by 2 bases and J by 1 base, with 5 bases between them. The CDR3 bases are TGTGCCAGCAGCTTACAATGGAACACTGAAGCTTTCTTT. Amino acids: CASSLQWNTEAFF.

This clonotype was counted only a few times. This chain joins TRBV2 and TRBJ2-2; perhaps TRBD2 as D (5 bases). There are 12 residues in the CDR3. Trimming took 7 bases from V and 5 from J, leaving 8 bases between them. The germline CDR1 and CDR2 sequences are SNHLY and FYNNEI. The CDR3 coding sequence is TGTGCCAGCATTGGCGGGACCGGGGAGCTGTTTTTT. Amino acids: CASIGGTGELFF.

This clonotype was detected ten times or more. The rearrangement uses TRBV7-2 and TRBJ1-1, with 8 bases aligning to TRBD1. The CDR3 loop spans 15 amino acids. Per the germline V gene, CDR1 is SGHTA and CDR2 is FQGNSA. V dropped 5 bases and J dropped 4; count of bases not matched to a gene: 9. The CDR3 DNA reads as TGTGCCAGCAGCCCCTACAGGGGGGAGGGCACTGAAGCTTTCTTT. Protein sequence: CASSPYRGEGTEAFF.

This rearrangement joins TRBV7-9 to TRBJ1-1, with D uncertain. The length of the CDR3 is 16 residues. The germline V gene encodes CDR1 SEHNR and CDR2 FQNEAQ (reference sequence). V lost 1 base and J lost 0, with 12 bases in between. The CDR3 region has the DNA TGTGCCAGCAGCTTAGGGACCGGGGAGATGAACACTGAAGCTTTCTTT. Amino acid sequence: CASSLGTGEMNTEAFF.

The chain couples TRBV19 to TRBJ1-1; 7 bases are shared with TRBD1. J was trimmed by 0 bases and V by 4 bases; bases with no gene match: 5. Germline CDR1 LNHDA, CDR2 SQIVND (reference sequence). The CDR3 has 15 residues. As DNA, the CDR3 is TGTGCCAGTAGTACGGCGGGACAGATGAACACTGAAGCTTTCTTT. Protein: CASSTAGQMNTEAFF.

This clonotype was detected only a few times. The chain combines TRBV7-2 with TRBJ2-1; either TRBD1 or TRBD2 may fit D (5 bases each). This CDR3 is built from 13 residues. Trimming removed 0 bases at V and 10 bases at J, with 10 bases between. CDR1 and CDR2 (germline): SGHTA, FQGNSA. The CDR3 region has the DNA TGTGCCAGCAGCTTAGCGCCAGGGACGGAGCAGTTCTTC. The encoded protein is CASSLAPGTEQFF.

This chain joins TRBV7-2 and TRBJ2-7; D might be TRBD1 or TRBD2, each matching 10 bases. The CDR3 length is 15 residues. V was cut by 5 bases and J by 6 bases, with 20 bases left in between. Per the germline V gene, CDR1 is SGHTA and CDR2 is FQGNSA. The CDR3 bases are TGTGCCAGCAGCCTCACTAGCGGGGACAGGGGCGAGCAGTACTTC. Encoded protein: CASSLTSGDRGEQYF.

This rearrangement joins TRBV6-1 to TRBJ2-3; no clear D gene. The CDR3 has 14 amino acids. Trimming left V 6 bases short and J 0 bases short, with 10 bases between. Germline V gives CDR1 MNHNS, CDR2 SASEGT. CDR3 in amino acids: CASRSLASTDTQYF. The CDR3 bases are TGTGCCAGCAGGTCCCTTGCGAGCACAGATACGCAGTATTTT.

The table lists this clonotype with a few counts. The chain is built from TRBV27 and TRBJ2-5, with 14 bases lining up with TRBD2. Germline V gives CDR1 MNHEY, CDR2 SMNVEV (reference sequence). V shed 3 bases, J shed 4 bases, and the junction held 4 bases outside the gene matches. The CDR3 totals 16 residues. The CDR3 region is CASSFGTSGRRETQYF. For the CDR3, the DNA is TGTGCCAGCAGTTTTGGGACTAGCGGGAGAAGAGAGACCCAGTACTTC.

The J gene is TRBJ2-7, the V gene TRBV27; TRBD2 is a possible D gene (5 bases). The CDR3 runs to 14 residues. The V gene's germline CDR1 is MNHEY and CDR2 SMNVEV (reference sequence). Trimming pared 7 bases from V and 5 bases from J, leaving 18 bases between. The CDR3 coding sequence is TGTGCCAGCAAAAAATCACACCTCGGGGACGAGCAGTACTTC. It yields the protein CASKKSHLGDEQYF.

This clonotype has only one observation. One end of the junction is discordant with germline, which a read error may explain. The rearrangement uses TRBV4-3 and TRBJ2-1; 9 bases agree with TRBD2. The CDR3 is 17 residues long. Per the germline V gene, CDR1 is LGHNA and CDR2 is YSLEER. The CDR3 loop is CASSHPPGTSSCNEQFF. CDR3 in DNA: TGCGCCAGCAGCCATCCCCCCGGGACTAGCTCCTGCAATGAGCAGTTCTTC.

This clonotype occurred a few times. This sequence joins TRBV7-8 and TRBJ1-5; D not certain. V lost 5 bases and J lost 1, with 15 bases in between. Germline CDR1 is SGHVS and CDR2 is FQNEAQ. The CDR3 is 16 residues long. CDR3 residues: CASSPRAGLSNQPQHF. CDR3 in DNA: TGTGCCAGCAGCCCCCGTGCAGGTCTGAGCAATCAGCCCCAGCATTTT. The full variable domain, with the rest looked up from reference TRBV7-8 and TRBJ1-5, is GAGVSQSPRYKVAKRGQDVALRCDPISGHVSLFWYQQALGQGPEFLTYFQNEAQLDKSGLPSDRFFAERPEGSVSTLKIQRTQQEDSAVYLCASSPRAGLSNQPQHFGDGTRLSIL.

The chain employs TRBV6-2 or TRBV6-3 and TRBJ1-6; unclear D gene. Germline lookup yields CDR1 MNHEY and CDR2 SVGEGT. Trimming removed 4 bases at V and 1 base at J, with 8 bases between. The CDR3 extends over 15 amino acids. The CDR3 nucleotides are TGTGCCAGCAGTTCTTCCGGGTCCTATAATTCACCCCTCCACTTT. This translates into CASSSSGSYNSPLHF.

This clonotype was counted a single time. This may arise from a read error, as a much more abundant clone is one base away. The CDR3: CASSLAAGAGNTIHF. The CDR3 DNA reads as TGTGCCAGCAGCTTAGCGGCGGGGGCTGGAAACACCATACATTTT. The rearrangement joins TRBV7-2 to TRBJ1-3; possible D gene TRBD1, 6 bases. Germline-derived CDR1 and CDR2 are SGHTA and FQGNSA. The CDR3 sequence is 15 residues long.

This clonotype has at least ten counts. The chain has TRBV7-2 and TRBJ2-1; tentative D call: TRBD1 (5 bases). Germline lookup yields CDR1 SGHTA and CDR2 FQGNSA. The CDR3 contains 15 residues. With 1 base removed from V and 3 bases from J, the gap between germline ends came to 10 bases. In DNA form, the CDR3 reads TGTGCCAGCAGCTTAGGCCAGGGTCTCTACAATGAGCAGTTCTTC. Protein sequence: CASSLGQGLYNEQFF.

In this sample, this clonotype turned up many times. The DNA for the CDR3 is TGTGCCAGCAGCTTACGGTATGATGAGCAGTTCTTC. Translating gives CASSLRYDEQFF. The rearrangement uses TRBV7-6 and TRBJ2-1; D gene unclear. CDR3 length: 12 amino acids. The V gene's germline CDR1 is SGHVS and CDR2 FNYEAQ. Trimming pared 2 bases from V and 8 bases from J, leaving 7 bases between.

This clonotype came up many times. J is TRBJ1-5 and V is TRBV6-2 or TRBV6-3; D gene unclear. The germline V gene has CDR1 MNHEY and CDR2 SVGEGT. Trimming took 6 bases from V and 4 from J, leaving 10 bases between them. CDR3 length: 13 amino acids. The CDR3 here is CASSGSRNQPQHF. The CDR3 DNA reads TGTGCCAGCAGCGGCTCCCGAAATCAGCCCCAGCATTTT.

The CDR3 DNA reads as TGTGCCAGCAACTTAGGCGGGGCCAACTACGAGCAGTACTTC. Translating it yields CASNLGGANYEQYF. This chain uses TRBV6-1 with TRBJ2-7; possibly TRBD2 for D (6 bases). V was shortened by 7 bases and J by 3 bases, with 16 bases between the two germline ends. The CDR3 has 14 residues. Germline V gene sequence: CDR1 MNHNS, CDR2 SASEGT.

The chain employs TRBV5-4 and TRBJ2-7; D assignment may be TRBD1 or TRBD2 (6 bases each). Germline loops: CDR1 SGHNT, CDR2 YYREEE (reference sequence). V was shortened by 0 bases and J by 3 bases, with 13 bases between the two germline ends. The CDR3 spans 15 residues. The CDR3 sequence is CASSLDRGQGYEQYF. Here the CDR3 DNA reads TGTGCCAGCAGCTTGGATCGGGGGCAGGGCTACGAGCAGTACTTC.